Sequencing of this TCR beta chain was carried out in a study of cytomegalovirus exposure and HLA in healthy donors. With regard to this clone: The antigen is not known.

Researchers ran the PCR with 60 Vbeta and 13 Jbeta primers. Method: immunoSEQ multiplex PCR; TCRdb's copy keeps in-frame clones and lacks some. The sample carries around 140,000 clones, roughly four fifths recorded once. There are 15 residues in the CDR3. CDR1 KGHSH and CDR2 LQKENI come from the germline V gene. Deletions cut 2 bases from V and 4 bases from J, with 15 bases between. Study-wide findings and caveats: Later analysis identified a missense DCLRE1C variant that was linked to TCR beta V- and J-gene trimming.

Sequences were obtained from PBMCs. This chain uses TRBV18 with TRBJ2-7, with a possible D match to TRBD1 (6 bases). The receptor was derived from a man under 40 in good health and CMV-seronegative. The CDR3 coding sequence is TGTGCCAGCTCACCAACTACCAAAGGACAGTACGAGCAGTACTTC. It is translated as CASSPTTKGQYEQYF. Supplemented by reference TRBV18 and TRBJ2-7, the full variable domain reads NAGVMQNPRHLVRRRGQEARLRCSPMKGHSHVYWYRQLPEEGLKFMVYLQKENIIDESGMPKERFSAEFPKEGPSILRIQQVVRGDSAAYFCASSPTTKGQYEQYFGPGTRLTVT.